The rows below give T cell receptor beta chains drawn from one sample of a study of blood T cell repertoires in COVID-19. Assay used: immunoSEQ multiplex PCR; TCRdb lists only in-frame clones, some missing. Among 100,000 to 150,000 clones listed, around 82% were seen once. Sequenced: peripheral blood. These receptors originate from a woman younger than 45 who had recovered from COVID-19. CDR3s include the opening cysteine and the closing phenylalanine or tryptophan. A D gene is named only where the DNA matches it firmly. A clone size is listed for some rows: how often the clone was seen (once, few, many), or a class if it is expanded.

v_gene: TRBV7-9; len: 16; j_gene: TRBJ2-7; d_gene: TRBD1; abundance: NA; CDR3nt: TGTGCCAGCAGCCTGGGGACAGGGAGGCCGACCGACGAGCAGTACTTC; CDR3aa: CASSLGTGRPTDEQYF
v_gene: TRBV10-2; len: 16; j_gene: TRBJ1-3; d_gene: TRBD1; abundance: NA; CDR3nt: TGCGCCAGCAGCAGACAGGGGGCGCGTGCTGGAAACACCATATATTTT; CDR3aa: CASSRQGARAGNTIYF
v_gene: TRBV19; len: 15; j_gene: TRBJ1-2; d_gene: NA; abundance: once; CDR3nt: TGTGCCAGTAGTGCCCTACAGGGTCATTACTATGGCTACACCTTC; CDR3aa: CASSALQGHYYGYTF
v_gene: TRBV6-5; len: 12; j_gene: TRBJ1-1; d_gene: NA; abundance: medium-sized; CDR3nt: TGTGCCAGCAGCCAGATGAACACTGAAGCTTTCTTT; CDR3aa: CASSQMNTEAFF
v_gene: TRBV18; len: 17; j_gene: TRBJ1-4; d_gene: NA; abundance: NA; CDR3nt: TGTGCCAGCTCCACCCAAACCCCAGGGGCAACTAATGAAAAACTGTTTTTT; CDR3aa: CASSTQTPGATNEKLFF
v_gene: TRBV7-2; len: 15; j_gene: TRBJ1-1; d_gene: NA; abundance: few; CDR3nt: TGTGCCAGCAGAAACATGGCCGGGTCGAACACTGAAGCTTTCTTT; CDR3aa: CASRNMAGSNTEAFF
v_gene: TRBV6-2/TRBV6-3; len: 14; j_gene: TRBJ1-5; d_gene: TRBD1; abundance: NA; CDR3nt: TGTGCCAGCAGTTACTTGGCAGGGGGCCAGCCCCAGCATTTT; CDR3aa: CASSYLAGGQPQHF
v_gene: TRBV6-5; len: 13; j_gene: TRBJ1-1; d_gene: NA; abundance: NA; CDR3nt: TGTGCCAGCAGCAGTATGGTGAACACTGAAGCTTTCTTT; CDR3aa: CASSSMVNTEAFF
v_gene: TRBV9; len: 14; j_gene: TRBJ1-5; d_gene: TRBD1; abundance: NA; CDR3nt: TGTGCCAGCAGTGACAGGGAGAAAGGTCAGCCCCAGCATTTT; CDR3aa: CASSDREKGQPQHF
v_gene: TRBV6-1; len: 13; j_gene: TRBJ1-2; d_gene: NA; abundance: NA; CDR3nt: TGTGCCAGCAGTGAGGGCCCCCGGTGGGGCTACACCTTC; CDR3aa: CASSEGPRWGYTF
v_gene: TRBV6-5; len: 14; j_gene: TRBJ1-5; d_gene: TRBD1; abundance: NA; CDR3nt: TGTGCCAGCCGACCAGACAGGGGAAATCAGCCCCAGCATTTT; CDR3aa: CASRPDRGNQPQHF
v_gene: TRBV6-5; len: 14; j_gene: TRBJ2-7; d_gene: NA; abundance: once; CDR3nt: TGTGCCAGCAGTTACTCATCCGGGTTGGACGAGCAGTACTTC; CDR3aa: CASSYSSGLDEQYF
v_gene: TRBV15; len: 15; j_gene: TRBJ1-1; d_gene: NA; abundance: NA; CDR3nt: TGTGCCACCTCCAGGGGTCGGGGCATGAACACTGAAGCTTTCTTT; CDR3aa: CATSRGRGMNTEAFF
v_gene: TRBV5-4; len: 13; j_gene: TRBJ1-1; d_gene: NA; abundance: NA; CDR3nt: TGTGCCAGCAGCCCAAGGGGGGGGTACGAAGCTTTCTTT; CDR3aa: CASSPRGGYEAFF
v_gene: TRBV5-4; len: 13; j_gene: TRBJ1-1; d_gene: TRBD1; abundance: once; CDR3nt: TGTGCCAGCTTCCGGGACAGAAACACTGAAGCTTTCTTT; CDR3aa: CASFRDRNTEAFF
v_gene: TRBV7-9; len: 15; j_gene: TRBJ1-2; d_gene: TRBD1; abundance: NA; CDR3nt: TGTGCCAGCAGCGCGCCGGGACAGCCTAACTATGGCTACACCTTC; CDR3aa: CASSAPGQPNYGYTF
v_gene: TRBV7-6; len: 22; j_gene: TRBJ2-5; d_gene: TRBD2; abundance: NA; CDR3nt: TGTGCCAGCAGCTTAGCGATTCGGCCGACTAGCGGGGGGGCAGTTCCCCAAGAGACCCAGTACTTC; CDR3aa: CASSLAIRPTSGGAVPQETQYF
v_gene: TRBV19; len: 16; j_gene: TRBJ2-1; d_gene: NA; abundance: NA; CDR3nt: TGTGCCAGTAGACCAAGGGGAAACTTCGGCCTGGTGGGACAGTTCTTC; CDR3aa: CASRPRGNFGLVGQFF
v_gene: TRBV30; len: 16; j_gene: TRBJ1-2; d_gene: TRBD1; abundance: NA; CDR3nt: TGTGCCTGGAGTGTAAAAGGACAGGGTATAAACTATGGCTACACCTTC; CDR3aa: CAWSVKGQGINYGYTF
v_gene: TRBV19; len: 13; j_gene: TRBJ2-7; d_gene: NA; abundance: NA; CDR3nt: TGTGCCAGTAGTATAGTACAGGACTACGAGCAGTACTTC; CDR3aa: CASSIVQDYEQYF
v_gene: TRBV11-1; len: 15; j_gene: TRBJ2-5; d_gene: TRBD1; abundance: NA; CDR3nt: TGTGCCAGCAGCCCCGGGACAGCCCAACAAGAGACCCAGTACTTC; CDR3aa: CASSPGTAQQETQYF
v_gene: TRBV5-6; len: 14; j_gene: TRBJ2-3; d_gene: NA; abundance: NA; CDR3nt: TGTGCCAGCAGAGAAGCGGGCCCCACAGATACGCAGTATTTT; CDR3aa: CASREAGPTDTQYF